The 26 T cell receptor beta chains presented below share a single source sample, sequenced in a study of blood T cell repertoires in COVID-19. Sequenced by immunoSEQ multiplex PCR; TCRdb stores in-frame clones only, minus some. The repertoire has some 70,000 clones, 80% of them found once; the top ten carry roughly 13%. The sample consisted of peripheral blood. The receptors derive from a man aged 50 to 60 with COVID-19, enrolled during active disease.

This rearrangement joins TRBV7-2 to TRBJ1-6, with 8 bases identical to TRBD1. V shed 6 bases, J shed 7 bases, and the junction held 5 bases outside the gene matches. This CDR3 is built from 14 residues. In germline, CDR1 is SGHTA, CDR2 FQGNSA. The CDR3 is CASSRTGRNSPLHF. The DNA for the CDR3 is TGTGCCAGCAGTCGGACAGGGCGGAATTCACCCCTCCACTTT. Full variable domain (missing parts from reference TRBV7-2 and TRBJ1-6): GAGVSQSPSNKVTEKGKDVELRCDPISGHTALYWYRQSLGQGLEFLIYFQGNSAPDKSGLPSDRFSAERTGGSVSTLTIQRTQQEDSAVYLCASSRTGRNSPLHFGNGTRLTVT.

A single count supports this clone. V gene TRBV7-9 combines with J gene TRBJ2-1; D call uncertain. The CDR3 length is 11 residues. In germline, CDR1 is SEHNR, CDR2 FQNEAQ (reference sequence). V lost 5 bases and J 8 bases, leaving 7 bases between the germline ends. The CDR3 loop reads CASSPSHEQFF. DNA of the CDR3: TGTGCCAGCAGCCCCTCCCATGAGCAGTTCTTC.

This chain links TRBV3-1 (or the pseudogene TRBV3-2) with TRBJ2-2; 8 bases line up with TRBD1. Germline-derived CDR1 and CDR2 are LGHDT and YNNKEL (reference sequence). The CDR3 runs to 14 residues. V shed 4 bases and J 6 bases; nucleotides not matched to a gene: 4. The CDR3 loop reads CASSLGQASGELFF. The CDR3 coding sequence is TGTGCCAGCAGCCTGGGACAGGCCTCCGGGGAGCTGTTTTTT.

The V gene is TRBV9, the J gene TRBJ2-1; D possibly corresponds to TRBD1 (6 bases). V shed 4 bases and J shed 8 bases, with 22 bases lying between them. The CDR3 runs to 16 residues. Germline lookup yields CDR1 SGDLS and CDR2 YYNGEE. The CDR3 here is CASSNTGRSGVHEQFF. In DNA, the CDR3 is TGTGCCAGCAGCAACACAGGGCGTTCAGGTGTCCATGAGCAGTTCTTC.

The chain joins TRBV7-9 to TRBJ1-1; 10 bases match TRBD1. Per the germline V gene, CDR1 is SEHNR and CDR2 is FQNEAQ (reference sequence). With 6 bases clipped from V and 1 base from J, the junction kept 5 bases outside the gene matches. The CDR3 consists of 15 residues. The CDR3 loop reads CASSPGTGENTEAFF. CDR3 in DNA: TGTGCCAGCAGTCCGGGGACAGGGGAGAACACTGAAGCTTTCTTT.

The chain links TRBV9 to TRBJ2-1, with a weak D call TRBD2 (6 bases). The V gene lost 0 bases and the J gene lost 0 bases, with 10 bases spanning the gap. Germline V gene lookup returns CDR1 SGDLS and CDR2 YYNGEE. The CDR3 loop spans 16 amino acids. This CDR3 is CASSVARGSSYNEQFF. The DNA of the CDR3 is TGTGCCAGCAGCGTAGCTCGGGGGAGCTCCTACAATGAGCAGTTCTTC.

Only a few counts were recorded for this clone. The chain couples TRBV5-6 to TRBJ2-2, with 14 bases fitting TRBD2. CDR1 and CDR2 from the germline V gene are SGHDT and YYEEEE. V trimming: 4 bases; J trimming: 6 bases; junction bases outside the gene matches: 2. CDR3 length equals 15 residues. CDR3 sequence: CASSGGLAGAGELFF. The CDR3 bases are TGTGCCAGCAGCGGGGGACTAGCGGGAGCCGGGGAGCTGTTTTTT.

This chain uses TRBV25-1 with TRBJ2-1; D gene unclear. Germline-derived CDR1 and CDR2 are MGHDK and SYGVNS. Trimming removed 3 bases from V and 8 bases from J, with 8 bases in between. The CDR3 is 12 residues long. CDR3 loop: CASSDLGHEQFF. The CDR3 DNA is TGTGCCAGCAGTGATCTTGGGCATGAGCAGTTCTTC.

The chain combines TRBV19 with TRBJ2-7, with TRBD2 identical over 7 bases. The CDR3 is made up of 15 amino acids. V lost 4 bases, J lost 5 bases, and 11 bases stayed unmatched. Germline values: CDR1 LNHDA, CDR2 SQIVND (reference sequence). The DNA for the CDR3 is TGTGCCAGTAGTAGGCCGGGAGGAGCGTCCCACGAGCAGTACTTC. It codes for CASSRPGGASHEQYF.

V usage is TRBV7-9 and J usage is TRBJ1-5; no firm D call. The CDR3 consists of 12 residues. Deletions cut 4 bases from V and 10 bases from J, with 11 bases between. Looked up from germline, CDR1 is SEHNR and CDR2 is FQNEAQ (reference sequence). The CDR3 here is CASSSQQPPQHF. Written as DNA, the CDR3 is TGTGCCAGCAGCTCGCAACAACCTCCCCAGCATTTT.

CDR3 coding DNA: TGCAGTGCTAGTAAGGGGGCAGGGGGCTACACCTTC. It specifies CSASKGAGGYTF. This chain connects TRBV20-1 to TRBJ1-2; 7 positions agree with TRBD1. This CDR3 contains 12 residues. CDR1 DFQATT and CDR2 SNEGSKA come from the germline V gene (reference sequence). V lost 3 bases to trimming and J lost 8 bases; unmatched junction nucleotides: 6.

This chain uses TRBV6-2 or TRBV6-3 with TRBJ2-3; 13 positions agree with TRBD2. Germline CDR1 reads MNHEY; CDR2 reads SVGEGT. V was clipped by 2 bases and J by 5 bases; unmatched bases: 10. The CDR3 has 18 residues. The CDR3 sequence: CASSYPFGLAGARDTQYF. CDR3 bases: TGTGCCAGCAGTTACCCCTTCGGACTAGCGGGAGCGAGAGATACGCAGTATTTT.

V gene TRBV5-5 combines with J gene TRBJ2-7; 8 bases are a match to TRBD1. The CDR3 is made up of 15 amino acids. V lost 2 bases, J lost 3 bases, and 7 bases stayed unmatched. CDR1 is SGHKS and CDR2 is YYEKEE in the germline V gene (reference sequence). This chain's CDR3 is CASSFSDRVDYEQYF. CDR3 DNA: TGTGCCAGCAGCTTCTCGGACAGGGTGGACTACGAGCAGTACTTC.

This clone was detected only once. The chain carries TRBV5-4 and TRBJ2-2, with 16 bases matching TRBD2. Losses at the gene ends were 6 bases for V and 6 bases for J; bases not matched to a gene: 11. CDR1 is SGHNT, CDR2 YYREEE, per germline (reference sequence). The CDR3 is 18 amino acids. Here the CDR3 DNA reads TGTGCCAGCACAAAGGGACTAGCGGGAGGGCCGGCCGCCGGGGAGCTGTTTTTT. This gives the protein CASTKGLAGGPAAGELFF.

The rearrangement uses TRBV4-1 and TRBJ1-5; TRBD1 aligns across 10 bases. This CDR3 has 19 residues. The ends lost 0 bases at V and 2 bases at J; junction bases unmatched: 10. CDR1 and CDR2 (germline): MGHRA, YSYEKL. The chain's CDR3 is CASSQDGTGVWDGNQPQHF. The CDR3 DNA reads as TGCGCCAGCAGCCAAGATGGGACAGGGGTATGGGATGGCAATCAGCCCCAGCATTTT.

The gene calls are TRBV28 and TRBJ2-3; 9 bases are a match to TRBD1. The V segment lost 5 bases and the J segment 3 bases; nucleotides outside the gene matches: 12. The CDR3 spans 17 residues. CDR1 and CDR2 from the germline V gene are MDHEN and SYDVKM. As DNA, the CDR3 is TGTGCCAGCAGTCCCCACGGGACAGGGTCCTTTACAGATACGCAGTATTTT. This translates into CASSPHGTGSFTDTQYF.

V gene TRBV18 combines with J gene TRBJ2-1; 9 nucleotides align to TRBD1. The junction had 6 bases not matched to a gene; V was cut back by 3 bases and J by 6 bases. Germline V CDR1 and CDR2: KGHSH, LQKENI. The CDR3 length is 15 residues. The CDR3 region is CASSPSGTGTNEQFF. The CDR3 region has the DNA TGTGCCAGCTCACCCTCCGGGACAGGGACCAATGAGCAGTTCTTC.

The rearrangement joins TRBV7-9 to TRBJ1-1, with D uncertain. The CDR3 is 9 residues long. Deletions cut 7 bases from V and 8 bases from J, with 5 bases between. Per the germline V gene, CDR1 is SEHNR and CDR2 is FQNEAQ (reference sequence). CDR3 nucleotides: TGTGCCAGCACCCCGGAAGCTTTCTTT. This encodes CASTPEAFF.

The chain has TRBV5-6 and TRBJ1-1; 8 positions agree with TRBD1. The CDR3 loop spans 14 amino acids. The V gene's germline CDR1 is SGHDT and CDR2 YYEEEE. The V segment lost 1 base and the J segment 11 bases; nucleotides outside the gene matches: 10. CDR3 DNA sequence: TGTGCCAGCAGCTTGAGGACAGGGATATTATTGGCTTTCTTT. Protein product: CASSLRTGILLAFF.

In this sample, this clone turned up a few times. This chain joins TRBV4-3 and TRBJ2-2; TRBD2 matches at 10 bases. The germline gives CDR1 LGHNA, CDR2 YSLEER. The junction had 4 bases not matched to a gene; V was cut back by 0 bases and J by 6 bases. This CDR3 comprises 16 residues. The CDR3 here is CASSQDLLAGPGELFF. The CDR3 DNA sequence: TGCGCCAGCAGCCAAGATTTACTAGCGGGACCCGGGGAGCTGTTTTTT.

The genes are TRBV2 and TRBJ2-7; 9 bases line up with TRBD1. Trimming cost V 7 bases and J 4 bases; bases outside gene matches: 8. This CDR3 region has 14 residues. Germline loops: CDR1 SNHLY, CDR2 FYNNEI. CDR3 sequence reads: CASTLPGQGYEQYF. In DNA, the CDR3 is TGTGCCAGCACACTACCGGGACAGGGATACGAGCAGTACTTC.

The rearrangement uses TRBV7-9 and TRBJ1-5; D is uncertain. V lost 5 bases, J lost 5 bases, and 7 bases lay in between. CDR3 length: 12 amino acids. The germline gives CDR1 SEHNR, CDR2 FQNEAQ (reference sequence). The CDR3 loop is CASSQQDQPQHF. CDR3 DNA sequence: TGTGCCAGCAGCCAGCAGGATCAGCCCCAGCATTTT.

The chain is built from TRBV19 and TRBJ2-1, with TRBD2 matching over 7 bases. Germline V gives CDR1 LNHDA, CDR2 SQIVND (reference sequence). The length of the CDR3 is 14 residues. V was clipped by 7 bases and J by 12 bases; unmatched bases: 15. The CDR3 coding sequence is TGTGCCAGTAAGGTGGTAGCGGGCGCTGTGGGGCAGTTCTTC. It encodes CASKVVAGAVGQFF. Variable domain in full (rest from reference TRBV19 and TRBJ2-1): DGGITQSPKYLFRKEGQNVTLSCEQNLNHDAMYWYRQDPGQGLRLIYYSQIVNDFQKGDIAEGYSVSREKKESFPLTVTSAQKNPTAFYLCASKVVAGAVGQFFGPGTRLTVL.

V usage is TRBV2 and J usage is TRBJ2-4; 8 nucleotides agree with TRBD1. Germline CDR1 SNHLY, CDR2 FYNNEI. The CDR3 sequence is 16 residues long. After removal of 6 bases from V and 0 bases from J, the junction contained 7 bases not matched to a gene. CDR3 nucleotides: TGTGCCAGCAGCTCAGGGGGCGCGGTAGCCAAAAACATTCAGTACTTC. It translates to CASSSGGAVAKNIQYF. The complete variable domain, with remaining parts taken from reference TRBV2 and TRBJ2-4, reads EPEVTQTPSHQVTQMGQEVILRCVPISNHLYFYWYRQILGQKVEFLVSFYNNEISEKSEIFDDQFSVERPDGSNFTLKIRSTKLEDSAMYFCASSSGGAVAKNIQYFGAGTRLSVL.

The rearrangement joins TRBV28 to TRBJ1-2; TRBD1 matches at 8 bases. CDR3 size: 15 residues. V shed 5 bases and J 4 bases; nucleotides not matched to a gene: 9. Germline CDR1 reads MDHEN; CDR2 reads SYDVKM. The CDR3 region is CASSRDRGLSYGYTF. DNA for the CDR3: TGTGCCAGCAGTCGCGACAGGGGACTGTCCTATGGCTACACCTTC.

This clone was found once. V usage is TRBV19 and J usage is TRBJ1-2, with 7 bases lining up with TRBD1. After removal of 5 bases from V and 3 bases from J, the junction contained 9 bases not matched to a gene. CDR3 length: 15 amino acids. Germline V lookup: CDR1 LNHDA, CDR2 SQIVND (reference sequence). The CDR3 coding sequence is TGTGCCAGTAGTCCCACGGACAGGCTCGACTATGGCTACACCTTC. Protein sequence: CASSPTDRLDYGYTF.